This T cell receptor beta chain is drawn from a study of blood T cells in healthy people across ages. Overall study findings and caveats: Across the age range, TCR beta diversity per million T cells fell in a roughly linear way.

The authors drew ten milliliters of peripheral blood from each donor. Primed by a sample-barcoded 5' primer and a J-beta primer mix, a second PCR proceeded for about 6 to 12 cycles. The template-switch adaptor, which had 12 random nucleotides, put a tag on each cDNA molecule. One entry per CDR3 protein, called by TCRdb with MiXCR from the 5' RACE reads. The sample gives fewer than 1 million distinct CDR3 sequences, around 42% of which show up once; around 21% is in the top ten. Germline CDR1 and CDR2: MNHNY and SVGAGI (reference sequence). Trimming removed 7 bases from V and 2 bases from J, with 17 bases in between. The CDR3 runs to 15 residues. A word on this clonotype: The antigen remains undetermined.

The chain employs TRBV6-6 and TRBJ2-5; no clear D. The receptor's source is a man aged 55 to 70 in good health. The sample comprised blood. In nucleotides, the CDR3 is TGTGCCAGCACAGACGCCGGGCGCAAACAAGAGACCCAGTACTTC. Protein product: CASTDAGRKQETQYF.